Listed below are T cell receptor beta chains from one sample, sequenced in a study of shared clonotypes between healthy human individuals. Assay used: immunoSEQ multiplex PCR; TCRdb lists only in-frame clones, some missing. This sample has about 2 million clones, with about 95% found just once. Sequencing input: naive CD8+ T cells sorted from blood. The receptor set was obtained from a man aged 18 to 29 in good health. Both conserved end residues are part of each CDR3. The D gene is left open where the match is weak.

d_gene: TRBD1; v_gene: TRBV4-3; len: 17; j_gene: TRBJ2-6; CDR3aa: CASSPRTGPSGANVLTF; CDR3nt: TGCGCCAGCAGCCCCCGGACAGGGCCCTCTGGGGCCAACGTCCTGACTTTC
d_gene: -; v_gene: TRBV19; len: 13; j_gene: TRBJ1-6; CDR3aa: CASSQGIGSPLHF; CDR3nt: TGTGCCAGTAGTCAGGGGATCGGTTCACCCCTCCACTTT
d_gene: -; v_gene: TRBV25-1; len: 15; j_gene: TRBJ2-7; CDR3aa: CASSELMGMSYEQYF; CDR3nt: TGTGCCAGCAGTGAATTAATGGGGATGAGCTACGAGCAGTACTTC
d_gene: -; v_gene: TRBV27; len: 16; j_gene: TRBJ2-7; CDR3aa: CASSSTRTFPFDEQYF; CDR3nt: TGTGCCAGCAGTTCGACCCGGACATTTCCATTCGACGAGCAGTACTTC
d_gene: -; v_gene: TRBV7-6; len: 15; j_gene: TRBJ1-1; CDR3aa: CASSPRGGYNTEAFF; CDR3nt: TGTGCCAGCAGCCCGAGAGGGGGGTATAACACTGAAGCTTTCTTT
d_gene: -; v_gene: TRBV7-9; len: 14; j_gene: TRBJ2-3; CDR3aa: CASSNTENPDTQYF; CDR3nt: TGTGCCAGCAGTAACACGGAGAACCCAGATACGCAGTATTTT
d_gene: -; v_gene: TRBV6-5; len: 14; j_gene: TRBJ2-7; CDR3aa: CASSLAGRPYEQYF; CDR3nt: TGTGCCAGCAGTTTGGCCGGGAGACCCTACGAGCAGTACTTC
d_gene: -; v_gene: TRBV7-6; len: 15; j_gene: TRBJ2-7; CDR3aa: CASSLGAAGSYEQYF; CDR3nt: TGTGCCAGCAGCTTAGGGGCAGCAGGGTCCTACGAGCAGTACTTC
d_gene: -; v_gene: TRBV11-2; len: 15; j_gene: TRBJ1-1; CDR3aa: CASSLDNQGITEAFF; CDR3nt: TGTGCCAGCAGCTTAGATAATCAGGGGATCACTGAAGCTTTCTTT
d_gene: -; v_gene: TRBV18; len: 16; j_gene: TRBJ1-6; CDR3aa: CASSPPMWQANSPLHF; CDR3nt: TGTGCCAGCTCACCACCAATGTGGCAGGCTAATTCACCCCTCCACTTT
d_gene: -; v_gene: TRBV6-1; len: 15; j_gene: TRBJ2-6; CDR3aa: CASSEWVGGANVLTF; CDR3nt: TGTGCCAGCAGTGAATGGGTCGGTGGGGCCAACGTCCTGACTTTC
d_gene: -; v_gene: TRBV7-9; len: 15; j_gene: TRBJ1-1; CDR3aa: CASSSRVYSDTEAFF; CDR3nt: TGTGCCAGCAGCTCGAGGGTTTATTCGGACACTGAAGCTTTCTTT
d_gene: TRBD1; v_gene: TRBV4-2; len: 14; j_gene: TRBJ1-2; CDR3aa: CASSHDRGANGYTF; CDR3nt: TGTGCCAGCAGCCATGACAGGGGCGCTAATGGCTACACCTTC